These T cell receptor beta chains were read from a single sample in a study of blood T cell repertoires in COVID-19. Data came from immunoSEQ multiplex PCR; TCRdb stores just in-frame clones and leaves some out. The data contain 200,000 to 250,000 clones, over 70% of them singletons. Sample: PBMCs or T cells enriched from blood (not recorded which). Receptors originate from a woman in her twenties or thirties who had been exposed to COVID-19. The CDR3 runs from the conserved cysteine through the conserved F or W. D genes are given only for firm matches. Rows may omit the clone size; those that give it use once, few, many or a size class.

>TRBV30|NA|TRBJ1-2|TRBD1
TGTGCCGTACGGACAGGCGGCTATGGCTACACCTTC
CAVRTGGYGYTF
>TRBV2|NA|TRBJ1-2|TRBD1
TGTGCCAGATCTCGACAGGGGACGGGTGGCTACACCTTC
CARSRQGTGGYTF
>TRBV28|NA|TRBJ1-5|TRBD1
TGTGCCAGCAGTCCTCGGACAGGGTTTAGCAATCAGCCCCAGCATTTT
CASSPRTGFSNQPQHF
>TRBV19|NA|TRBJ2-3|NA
TGTGCCAGTAGCCCGACTAGAGCAGATACGCAGTATTTT
CASSPTRADTQYF
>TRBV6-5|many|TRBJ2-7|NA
TGTGCCAGCAAGCGAAATTCCTACGAGCAGTACTTC
CASKRNSYEQYF
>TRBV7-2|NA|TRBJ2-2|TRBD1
TGTGCCAGCAGCTTAGAGGTTGGGACAGGGGGGACCGGGGAGCTGTTTTTT
CASSLEVGTGGTGELFF
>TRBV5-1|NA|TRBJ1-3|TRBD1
TGCGCCAGCAGCACGCGGGACAGGCTCTCTGGAAACACCATATATTTT
CASSTRDRLSGNTIYF
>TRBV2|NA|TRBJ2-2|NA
TGTGCCAGCAGTGAAGGTCAGTCCGGGGAGCTGTTTTTT
CASSEGQSGELFF
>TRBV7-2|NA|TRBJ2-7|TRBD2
TGTGCCAGCAGCCTTCGGACTAGCGGGAGGCTCGAGCAGTACTTC
CASSLRTSGRLEQYF
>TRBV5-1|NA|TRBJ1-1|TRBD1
TGCGCCAGCAGCTTGGAGGCAGGGGGCCTGAGGGGAGCTTTCTTT
CASSLEAGGLRGAFF
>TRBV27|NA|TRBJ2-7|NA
TGTGCCAGCAGTATTATGCAGGGTGGGTACGAGCAGTACTTC
CASSIMQGGYEQYF
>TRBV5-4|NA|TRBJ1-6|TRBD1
TGTGCCAGCAGCCATGACAGGGCACCCCTCCACTTT
CASSHDRAPLHF
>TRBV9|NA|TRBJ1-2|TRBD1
TGTGCCAGCAGCGCACAGGGGCCCTATGGCTACACCTTC
CASSAQGPYGYTF
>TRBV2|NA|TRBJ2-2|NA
TGTGCCAGCAGTGAAAGGGGTGGGGACACCGGGGAGCTGTTTTTT
CASSERGGDTGELFF
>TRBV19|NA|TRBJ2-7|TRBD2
TGTGCCAGTAGTATCCAAGCGGGATCGGGCCATTACGAGCAGTACTTC
CASSIQAGSGHYEQYF
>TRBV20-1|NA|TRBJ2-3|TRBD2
TGCAGTGCGGTGGGGGGGGATACGCAGTATTTT
CSAVGGDTQYF
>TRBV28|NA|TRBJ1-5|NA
TGTGCCAGCAGTTTTCTCAGGCAGCCCCAGCATTTT
CASSFLRQPQHF
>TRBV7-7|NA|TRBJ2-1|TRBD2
TGTGCTAGCAGCTTAGGTAGCGGGATCACGAATGAGCAGTTCTTC
CASSLGSGITNEQFF
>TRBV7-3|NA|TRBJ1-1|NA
TGTGCCAGCAGCTTAATGGGAGACACTGAAGCTTTCTTT
CASSLMGDTEAFF
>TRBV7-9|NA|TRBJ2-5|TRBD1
TGTGCCAGCAGCCCCTCCGGGACAGGGGTTTTAGAGACCCAGTACTTC
CASSPSGTGVLETQYF
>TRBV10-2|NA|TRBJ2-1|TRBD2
TGCGCCAGCAGTGTTGTAGCGGGCCCCGAGGAGTTCTTC
CASSVVAGPEEFF
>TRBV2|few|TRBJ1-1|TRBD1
TGTGCCAGCAGTCCGACTACAGGGGGCCACACTGAAGCTTTCTTT
CASSPTTGGHTEAFF
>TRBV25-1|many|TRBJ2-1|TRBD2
TGTGCCAGCAAGCAAGGAACTAGCGGGAGTAGTAATGAGCAGTTCTTC
CASKQGTSGSSNEQFF
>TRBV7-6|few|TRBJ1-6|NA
TGTGCCAGCAGCATCCCACGAGGGAAGTGTGGTTCACCCCTCCACTTT
CASSIPRGKCGSPLHF
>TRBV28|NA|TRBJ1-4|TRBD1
TGTGCCAGCAGTCCCGACAGGGGGCCATACGCAACTAATGAAAAACTGTTTTTT
CASSPDRGPYATNEKLFF
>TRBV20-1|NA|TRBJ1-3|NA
TGCAGTGCTAGTCCTGGTAGTGGTGGAAACACCATATATTTT
CSASPGSGGNTIYF
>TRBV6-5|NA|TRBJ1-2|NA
TGTGCCAGCAGTTACTCGGGCAGGGACTATGGCTACACCTTC
CASSYSGRDYGYTF
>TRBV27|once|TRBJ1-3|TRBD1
TGTGCCAGCAGTCCCTCTACAGGGGGCTCTGGAAACACCATATATTTT
CASSPSTGGSGNTIYF
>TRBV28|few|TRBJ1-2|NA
TGTGCCAGCAGTTTTGCTGAGGGAGTTTATGGCTACACCTTC
CASSFAEGVYGYTF
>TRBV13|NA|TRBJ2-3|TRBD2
TGTGCCAGCAGCTTAGTAGCGGGAGTATACAATACGCAGTATTTT
CASSLVAGVYNTQYF
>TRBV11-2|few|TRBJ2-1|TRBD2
TGTGCCAGCAGCTTAGCGTTTTCGGGACTAGCGCACAATGAGCAGTTCTTC
CASSLAFSGLAHNEQFF
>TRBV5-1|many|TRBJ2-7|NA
TGCGCCAGCAGCCTAGACGACGCCTTCTCCTACGAGCAGTACTTC
CASSLDDAFSYEQYF
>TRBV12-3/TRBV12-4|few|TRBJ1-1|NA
TGTGCCAGCAGTTTAACCGGAGATTCTGAAGCTTTCTTT
CASSLTGDSEAFF
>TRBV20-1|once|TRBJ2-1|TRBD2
TGCAGTGCTAGTAGCCTACTAGCGGGCTACAATGAGCAGTTCTTC
CSASSLLAGYNEQFF
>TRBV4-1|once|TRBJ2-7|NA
TGCGCCAGCAGCCAAGACAAGGCGGACAGCAGGCCTTCCTACGAGCAGTACTTC
CASSQDKADSRPSYEQYF
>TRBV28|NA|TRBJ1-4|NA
TGTGCCAGCAGTTTACTTAACCCGGGGGGATTTGAAAAACTGTTTTTT
CASSLLNPGGFEKLFF
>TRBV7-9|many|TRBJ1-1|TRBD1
TGTGCCAGCAGCTTACAGGGGGCCTCTGAAGCTTTCTTT
CASSLQGASEAFF
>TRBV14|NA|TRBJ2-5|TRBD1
TGTGCCAGCAGCCTGGGGCAGGGGACAGGGACCCAGTACTTC
CASSLGQGTGTQYF
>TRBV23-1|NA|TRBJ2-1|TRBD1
TGCGCCCGACAGGGGGCTTACAATGAGCAGTTCTTC
CARQGAYNEQFF